The clone carrying this T cell receptor (beta chain) was observed a handful of times. Its target is not known. This specimen comes from a study of blood T cells in healthy people across ages. Across the whole study: Per two T cells, template switching captured roughly one barcoded beta molecule.

Primers used in a second PCR of about 6 to 11 cycles were a sample-barcoded 5' primer and a J-beta primer mix. Each single sample gave us at least 3 million CDR3-containing paired-end reads. Using its own MiXCR run on the 5' RACE reads, TCRdb lists one record per CDR3 protein. Of some 1.6 million distinct CDR3 sequences listed, roughly 32% were seen once; the top ten hold approximately 11%. Whole-study findings and limits: Without sorted subsets, naive and antigen-experienced compartments could not be conclusively compared. Long-lived and aged donors differed, with more naive CD4+ cells and higher diversity in the long-lived.

Germline V gene lookup returns CDR1 LNHDA and CDR2 SQIVND (reference sequence). The length of the CDR3 is 18 residues. Trimming removed 1 base from V and 1 base from J, with 18 bases in between. Sequenced sample: blood. This clonotype originated in a woman aged 25 to 39 in good health. This chain connects TRBV19 to TRBJ2-3, with a weak D call TRBD2 (7 bases). The CDR3 DNA is TGTGCCAGTAGTATAGTCCATCCTCTAGGGGGGGGCACAGATACGCAGTATTTT. As protein: CASSIVHPLGGGTDTQYF.